The rows below give T cell receptor beta chains drawn from one sample of a study of blood T cell repertoires in COVID-19. Using immunoSEQ multiplex PCR, the repertoire was profiled, and TCRdb retains in-frame clones only, with some absent. Of 100,000 to 150,000 clones in the sample, 80% to 85% are singletons; the top ten hold around 13%. The sequenced sample consisted of peripheral blood. These receptors all come from a woman in her 30s who had recovered from COVID-19. Both conserved end residues are trimmed from each CDR3.

V,CDR3
TRBV6-5,ASRPIRGGYT
TRBV7-9,ASSSSSLAWDRGLYGYT
TRBV9,ASSSGGLGGKNTEAF
TRBV12-3/TRBV12-4,ASSQDEGGYT
TRBV7-6,ASTPLREGRETQY
TRBV7-9,ASSSDRGPNYGYT
TRBV6-5,ASSPNRVNTEAF
TRBV2,ASSPDRGVYGYT
TRBV7-9,AWGPTEAF
TRBV27,ASSFRQTNQPQH
TRBV15,ATKAGGRYTEAF
TRBV5-6,ASSLRGTEAF
TRBV19,ASRYRGPLTEAF
TRBV6-2/TRBV6-3,ASSYYSRGTGYADTQY
TRBV18,ASSPGQQETQY
TRBV2,ASKERDYTDTQY
TRBV5-8,ASSPTLVVGNEKLF
TRBV5-4,ASSSWEVAGGLTDTQY
TRBV5-1,ASRPPGQGYTGELF
TRBV3-1/TRBV3-2,ASSQGTGPNEQF
TRBV30,AWSGDGTGPTGELF
TRBV29-1,SVAQGVNTEAF
TRBV30,AWSDTTGLPYGYT
TRBV18,ASEPGQGAGYGYT
TRBV6-1,ASSELGRDTEAF
TRBV10-3,AISASGGHSYEQY
TRBV29-1,SLGLQETQY
TRBV3-1/TRBV3-2,ASSQGPVGYEQY
TRBV11-3,ASSYNTVNTGELF
TRBV9,ASSVATTGNYEQY
TRBV5-1,ASSPGRDRSNIQY
TRBV7-8,ASSLAQQAYEQY
TRBV7-8,ASSLDGTGDQPQH
TRBV5-4,ASSLMRETNYGYT
TRBV27,ASSETSGGYNEQF
TRBV11-3,ASSLGGREETQY
TRBV18,ASSPEVPDTQY
TRBV12-3/TRBV12-4,ASSLTGIETQY
TRBV3-1/TRBV3-2,ASSLTTEADTEAF
TRBV5-4,ASSLDRLTMNTEAF
TRBV5-1,ASSQDRGSYEQY
TRBV18,ASSPPLTTGEKLF
TRBV27,ASSLSGGPSSYNSPLH
TRBV7-9,ASSSGLDYQETQY
TRBV3-1/TRBV3-2,ASRDRGSGGYT
TRBV7-8,ASMPLRAPGYEQY
TRBV19,ASSIVPGTGTYSDTQY
TRBV6-6,ASSWGQGANEQF
TRBV9,ASSTNRQGLATDTQY
TRBV5-8,ASSLRFGENTEAF
TRBV5-5,ASSFNTGPGGEAF
TRBV6-5,ASRQGHGYT
TRBV30,AWSGGQGYEQY
TRBV6-5,ASSGHRFTNTEAF
TRBV3-1/TRBV3-2,ASSQGQGGTLH
TRBV6-5,ASSYSSGVEF
TRBV19,ASSIDRGAINEQF
TRBV5-1,ASSSRPGQGDEQY
TRBV5-8,ASSPEGGADEQF
TRBV5-4,ASSPGLAGPGTDTQY